This T cell receptor (beta chain) was sequenced in a study of a mutant IDH1 vaccine in newly diagnosed glioma. Germline V gene lookup returns CDR1 KGHSH and CDR2 LQKENI. J was trimmed by 1 base and V by 4 bases; bases with no gene match: 6. CDR3 length equals 15 residues. Time point given: week 11, during vaccination. All doses held 300 ug of mutant IDH1 20-mer peptide, with topical imiquimod. About this clone: Its target is unknown.

Here immunoSEQ multiplex PCR was the method, and the copy in TCRdb shows in-frame clones only, minus some. The sample consists of more than 50,000 clones, 75% to 85% of them appearing once. The rearrangement uses TRBV18 and TRBJ1-1, with TRBD1 matching 7 bases. The receptor was isolated from a man aged 50-59 years with glioma. The material was PBMCs, obtained from a glioma patient whose treatment included an IDH1 peptide vaccine. This CDR3 is CASSQQGPSNTEAFF. The CDR3 DNA follows: TGTGCCAGCTCACAACAGGGGCCCTCGAACACTGAAGCTTTCTTT.